Included here is one TCR beta chain sequence, with context. This sample includes further DNA sequences coding for the same CDR3. The protocol was immunoSEQ multiplex PCR, while the TCRdb copy is restricted to in-frame clones and leaves out a portion. The data contain about 120,000 clones, approximately 88% of them singletons. The record originates from a study of control samples from healthy donors and cancer patients. The V gene lost 5 bases and the J gene lost 2 bases, with 9 bases spanning the gap. The germline V gene encodes CDR1 MNHEY and CDR2 SMNVEV (reference sequence). The CDR3 spans 13 residues.

V gene TRBV27 combines with J gene TRBJ1-2, with D perhaps matching TRBD1 (6 bases). The sample was blood. This sequence originates from a man aged 50 to 60 in good health. CDR3 in amino acids: CASSPTGNYGYTF. In DNA, the CDR3 is TGTGCCAGCAGTCCAACAGGGAACTATGGCTACACCTTC.